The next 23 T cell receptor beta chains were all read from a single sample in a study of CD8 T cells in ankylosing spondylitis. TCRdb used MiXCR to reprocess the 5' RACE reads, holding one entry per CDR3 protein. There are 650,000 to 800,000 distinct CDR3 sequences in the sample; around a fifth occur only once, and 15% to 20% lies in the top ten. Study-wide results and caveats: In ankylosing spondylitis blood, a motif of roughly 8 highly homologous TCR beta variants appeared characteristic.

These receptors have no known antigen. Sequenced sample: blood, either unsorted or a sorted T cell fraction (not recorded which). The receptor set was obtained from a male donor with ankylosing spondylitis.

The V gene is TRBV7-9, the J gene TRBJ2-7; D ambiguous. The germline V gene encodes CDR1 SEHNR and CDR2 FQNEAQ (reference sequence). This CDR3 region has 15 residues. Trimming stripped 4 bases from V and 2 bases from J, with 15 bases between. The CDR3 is CASSSRPNDAYEQYF. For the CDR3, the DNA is TGTGCCAGCAGCTCCCGCCCAAACGACGCCTACGAGCAGTACTTC. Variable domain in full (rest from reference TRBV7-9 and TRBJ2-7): DTGVSQNPRHKITKRGQNVTFRCDPISEHNRLYWYRQTLGQGPEFLTYFQNEAQLEKSRLLSDRFSAERPKGSFSTLEIQRTEQGDSAMYLCASSSRPNDAYEQYFGPGTRLTVT.

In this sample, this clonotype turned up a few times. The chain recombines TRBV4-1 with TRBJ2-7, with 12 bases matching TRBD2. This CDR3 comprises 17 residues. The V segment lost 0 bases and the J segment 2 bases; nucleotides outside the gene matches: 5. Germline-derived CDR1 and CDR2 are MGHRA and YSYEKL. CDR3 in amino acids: CASSQDLRTSGTYEQYF. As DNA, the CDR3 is TGCGCCAGCAGCCAAGATCTTCGGACTAGCGGGACCTACGAGCAGTACTTC.

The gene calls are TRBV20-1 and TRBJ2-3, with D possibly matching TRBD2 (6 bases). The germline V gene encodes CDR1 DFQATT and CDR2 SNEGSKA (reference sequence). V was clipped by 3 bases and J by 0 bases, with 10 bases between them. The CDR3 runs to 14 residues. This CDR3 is CSASMGGSTDTQYF. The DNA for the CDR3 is TGCAGTGCTAGTATGGGGGGAAGCACAGATACGCAGTATTTT.

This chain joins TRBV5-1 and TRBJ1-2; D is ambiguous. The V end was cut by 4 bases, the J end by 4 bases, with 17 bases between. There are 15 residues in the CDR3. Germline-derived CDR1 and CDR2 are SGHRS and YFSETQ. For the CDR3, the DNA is TGCGCCAGCAGCCCCGCCCCTACGGCGGCCTATGGCTACACCTTC. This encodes CASSPAPTAAYGYTF.

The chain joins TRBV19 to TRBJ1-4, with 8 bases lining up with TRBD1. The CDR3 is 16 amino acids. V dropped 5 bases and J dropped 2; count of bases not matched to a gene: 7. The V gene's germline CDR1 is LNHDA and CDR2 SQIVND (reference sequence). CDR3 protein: CASSVTGVKTNEKLFF. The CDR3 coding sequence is TGTGCCAGTAGTGTGACAGGGGTGAAGACTAATGAAAAACTGTTTTTT.

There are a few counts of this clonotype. CDR3 amino acids: CASSLIRAGVADTQYF. CDR3 nucleotides: TGTGCCAGCAGCTTGATTAGGGCGGGAGTCGCAGATACGCAGTATTTT. The rearrangement links TRBV5-8 to TRBJ2-3; TRBD2 matches at 7 bases. There are 16 residues in the CDR3. Looked up from germline, CDR1 is SGHTS and CDR2 is YDEGEE. V lost 1 base and J lost 4; bases outside the gene matches: 9.

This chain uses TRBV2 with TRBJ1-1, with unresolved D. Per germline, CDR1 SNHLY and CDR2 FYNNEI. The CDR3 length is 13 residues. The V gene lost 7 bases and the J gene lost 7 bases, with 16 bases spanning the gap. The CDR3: CASTPRRQIEAFF. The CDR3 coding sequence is TGTGCCAGCACCCCAAGGAGGCAGATTGAAGCTTTCTTT.

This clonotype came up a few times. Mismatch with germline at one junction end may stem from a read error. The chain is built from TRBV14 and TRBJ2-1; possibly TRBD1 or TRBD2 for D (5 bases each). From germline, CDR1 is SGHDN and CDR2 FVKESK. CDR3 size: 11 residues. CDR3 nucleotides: TGTGCCAGCAGCCACCTCGGGGCCTCTGTCTTC. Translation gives CASSHLGASVF. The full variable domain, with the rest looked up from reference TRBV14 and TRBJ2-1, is EAGVTQFPSHSVIEKGQTVTLRCDPISGHDNLYWYRRVMGKEIKFLLHFVKESKQDESGMPNNRFLAERTGGTYSTLKVQPAELEDSGVYFCASSHLGASVFGPGTRLTVL.

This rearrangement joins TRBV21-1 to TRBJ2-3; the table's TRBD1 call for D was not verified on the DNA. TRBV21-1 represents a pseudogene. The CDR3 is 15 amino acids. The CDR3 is CASSKVGQSTDTQYF. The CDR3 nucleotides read TGTGCCAGCAGCAAAGTGGGGCAGAGCACAGATACGCAGTATTTT.

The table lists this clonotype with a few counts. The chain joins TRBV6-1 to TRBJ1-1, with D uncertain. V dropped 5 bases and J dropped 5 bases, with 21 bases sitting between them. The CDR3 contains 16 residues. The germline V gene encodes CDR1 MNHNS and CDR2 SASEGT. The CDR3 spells CASSPLFDEGRTEAFF. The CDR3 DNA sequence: TGTGCCAGCAGTCCCCTTTTCGACGAAGGGAGGACTGAAGCTTTCTTT.

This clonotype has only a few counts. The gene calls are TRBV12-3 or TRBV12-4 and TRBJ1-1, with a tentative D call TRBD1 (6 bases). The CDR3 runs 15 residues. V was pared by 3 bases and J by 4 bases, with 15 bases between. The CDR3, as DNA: TGTGCCAGCAGTTTCCGGGGGGCTGGTCTCACTGAAGCTTTCTTT. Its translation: CASSFRGAGLTEAFF.

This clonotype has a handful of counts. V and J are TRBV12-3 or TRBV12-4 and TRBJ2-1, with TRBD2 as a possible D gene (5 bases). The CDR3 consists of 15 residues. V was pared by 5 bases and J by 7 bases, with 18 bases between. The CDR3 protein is CASSPSSSYWNEQFF. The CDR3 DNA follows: TGTGCCAGCAGTCCCTCTAGCTCTTACTGGAATGAGCAGTTCTTC.

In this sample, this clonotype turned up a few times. The CDR3, as DNA: TGCAGTGCTAGGGACATACTCTCCTACGAGCAGTACTTC. Its translation is CSARDILSYEQYF. This rearrangement joins TRBV20-1 to TRBJ2-7; D is possibly TRBD1 (5 bases). The CDR3 has 13 amino acids. Trimming removed 3 bases at V and 0 bases at J, with 9 bases between. Germline lookup yields CDR1 DFQATT and CDR2 SNEGSKA (reference sequence).

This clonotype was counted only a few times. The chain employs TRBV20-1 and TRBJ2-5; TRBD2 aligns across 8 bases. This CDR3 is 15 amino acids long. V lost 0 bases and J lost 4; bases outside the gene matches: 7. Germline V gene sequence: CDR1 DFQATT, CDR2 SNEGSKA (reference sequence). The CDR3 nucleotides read TGCAGTGCTAGAGACCCCCGGGGGGGGTTAGAGACCCAGTACTTC. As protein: CSARDPRGGLETQYF.

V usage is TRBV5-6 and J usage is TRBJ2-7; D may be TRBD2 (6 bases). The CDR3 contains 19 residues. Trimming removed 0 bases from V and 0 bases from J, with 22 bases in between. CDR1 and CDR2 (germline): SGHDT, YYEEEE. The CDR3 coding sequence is TGTGCCAGCAGCTTGGATCTTGAGCGGCGCGGGACGAGCTCCTACGAGCAGTACTTC. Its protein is CASSLDLERRGTSSYEQYF.

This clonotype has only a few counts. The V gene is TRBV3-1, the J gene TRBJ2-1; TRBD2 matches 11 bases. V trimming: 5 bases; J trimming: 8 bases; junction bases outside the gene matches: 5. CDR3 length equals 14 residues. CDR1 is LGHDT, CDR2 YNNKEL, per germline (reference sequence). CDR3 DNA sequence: TGTGCCAGCAGCAAACTAGCGGGGGACTATGAGCAGTTCTTC. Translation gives CASSKLAGDYEQFF.

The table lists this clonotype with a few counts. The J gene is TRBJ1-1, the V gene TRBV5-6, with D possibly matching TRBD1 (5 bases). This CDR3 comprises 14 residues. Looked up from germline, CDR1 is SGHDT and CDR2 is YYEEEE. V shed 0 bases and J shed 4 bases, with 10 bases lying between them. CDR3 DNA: TGTGCCAGCAGCTTGGCCAGGGATGCCACTGAAGCTTTCTTT. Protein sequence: CASSLARDATEAFF.

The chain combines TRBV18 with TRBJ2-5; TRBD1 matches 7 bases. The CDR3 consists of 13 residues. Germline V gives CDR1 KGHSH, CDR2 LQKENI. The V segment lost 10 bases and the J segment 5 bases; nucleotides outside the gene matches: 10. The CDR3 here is CATRQGMGETQYF. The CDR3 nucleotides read TGTGCCACCCGACAGGGAATGGGGGAGACCCAGTACTTC.

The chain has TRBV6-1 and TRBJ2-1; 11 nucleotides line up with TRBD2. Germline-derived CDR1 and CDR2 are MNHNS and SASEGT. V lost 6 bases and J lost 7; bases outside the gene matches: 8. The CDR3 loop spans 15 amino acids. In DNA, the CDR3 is TGTGCCAGCAGGCGACGGCTAGCGGGAGGAAATGAGCAGTTCTTC. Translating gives CASRRRLAGGNEQFF.

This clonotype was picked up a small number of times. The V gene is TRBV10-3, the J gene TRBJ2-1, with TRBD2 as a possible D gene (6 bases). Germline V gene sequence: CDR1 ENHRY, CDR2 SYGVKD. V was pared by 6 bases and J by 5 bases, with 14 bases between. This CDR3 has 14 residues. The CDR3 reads CAIRTSGPHNEQFF. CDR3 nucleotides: TGTGCCATCAGGACTAGTGGGCCGCACAATGAGCAGTTCTTC.

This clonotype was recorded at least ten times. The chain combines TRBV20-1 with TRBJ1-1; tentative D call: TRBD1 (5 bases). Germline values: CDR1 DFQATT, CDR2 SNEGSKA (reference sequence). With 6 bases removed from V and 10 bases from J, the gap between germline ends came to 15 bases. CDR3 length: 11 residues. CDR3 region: CSAPRGDRAFF. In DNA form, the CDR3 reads TGCAGTGCCCCTCGGGGGGACCGAGCTTTCTTT.

CDR3 DNA sequence: TGCGCCAGCAGCCGAAGTGCAGGGGGCGCGGGGACTGAAGCTTTCTTT. It codes for CASSRSAGGAGTEAFF. V usage is TRBV4-3 and J usage is TRBJ1-1; 8 nucleotides align to TRBD1. Germline V gene sequence: CDR1 LGHNA, CDR2 YSLEER. The CDR3 runs to 16 residues. The junction had 12 bases not matched to a gene; V was cut back by 4 bases and J by 5 bases.

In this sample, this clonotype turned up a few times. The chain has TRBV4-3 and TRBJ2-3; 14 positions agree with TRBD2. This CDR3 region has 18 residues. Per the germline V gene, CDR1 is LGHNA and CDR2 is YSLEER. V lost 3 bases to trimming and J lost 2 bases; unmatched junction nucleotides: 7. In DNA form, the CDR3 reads TGCGCCAGCAGCCAGGGACTAGCGGGAGTCTCCCCCACAGATACGCAGTATTTT. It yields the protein CASSQGLAGVSPTDTQYF.